This TCR beta chain was identified in a study of blood T cell repertoires in COVID-19. For the study at large: Sample material is recorded as cDNA or gDNA derived from T cells, B-cell-depleted T cells, or PBMCs.

Original data processing: Counts of nucleated cells, estimated from reference gene primer amplification, were obtained. Method: immunoSEQ multiplex PCR; TCRdb's copy keeps in-frame clones and lacks some. V, J and clone size derive from that table, while D and trimming were established from the DNA sequence. The sample lists 300,000 or so clones, 86% seen once, with around 1.5% in the top ten. V was trimmed by 7 bases and J by 5 bases, leaving 9 bases between them. In germline, CDR1 is MDHEN, CDR2 SYDVKM. CDR3 length: 12 residues. Sequenced sample: peripheral blood. The V gene is TRBV28, the J gene TRBJ2-1; no clear D gene. The receptor's source is a woman aged 45-65 years with acute or convalescent COVID-19. CDR3: CASTELDNEQFF. The CDR3 DNA reads as TGTGCCAGCACCGAGCTAGACAATGAGCAGTTCTTC. The full variable domain, completed using reference TRBV28 and TRBJ2-1, is DVKVTQSSRYLVKRTGEKVFLECVQDMDHENMFWYRQDPGLGLRLIYFSYDVKMKEKGDIPEGYSVSREKKERFSLILESASTNQTSMYLCASTELDNEQFFGPGTRLTVL.